One and the same sample provided the 22 T cell receptor beta chains below, sequenced in a study of cytotoxic CD8 clonotypes in ibrutinib-treated CLL. Using immunoSEQ multiplex PCR, the repertoire was profiled, and TCRdb retains in-frame clones only, with some absent. The sample consists of some 290,000 clones, around four fifths of them appearing once. The sample consisted of PBMCs, taken before ibrutinib treatment. The origin of the receptors is a human donor with chronic lymphocytic leukemia.

The rearrangement joins TRBV7-8 to TRBJ2-7, with D possibly TRBD2 on 6 matching bases. Trimming stripped 5 bases from V and 1 base from J, with 15 bases between. This CDR3 region has 15 residues. In germline, CDR1 is SGHVS, CDR2 FQNEAQ. The CDR3 DNA sequence: TGTGCCAGCAGCCCCAATCGACGGGGGTCCTACGAGCAGTACTTC. It encodes CASSPNRRGSYEQYF.

This clone occurred a few times. The chain links TRBV7-3 to TRBJ2-1, with TRBD2 identical over 8 bases. Per germline, CDR1 SGHTA and CDR2 FQGTGA. The CDR3 covers 15 residues. V was clipped by 3 bases and J by 0 bases; unmatched bases: 1. This CDR3 reads CASSFSGGSYNEQFF. The DNA for the CDR3 is TGTGCCAGCAGCTTCAGCGGGGGCTCCTACAATGAGCAGTTCTTC.

The chain is built from TRBV10-3 and TRBJ1-5; 7 positions agree with TRBD1. The junction had 4 bases not matched to a gene; V was cut back by 1 base and J by 4 bases. Per germline, CDR1 ENHRY and CDR2 SYGVKD. This CDR3 has 15 amino acids. The CDR3 DNA follows: TGTGCCATCAGTGAGTTTACAGGGGTTAATCAGCCCCAGCATTTT. Protein sequence: CAISEFTGVNQPQHF.

This chain joins TRBV27 and TRBJ2-2; tentatively, D is TRBD2 (5 bases). CDR3 length equals 14 residues. Germline V gene sequence: CDR1 MNHEY, CDR2 SMNVEV (reference sequence). The germline V and J ends were trimmed by 5 bases and 5 bases, with 12 bases remaining between them. In nucleotides, the CDR3 is TGTGCCAGCAGTCTAACGGAGGTGACCGGGGAGCTGTTTTTT. As protein: CASSLTEVTGELFF.

The J gene is TRBJ2-5, the V gene TRBV30; TRBD1 matches at 9 bases. J gave up 1 base and V 0 bases, and 3 bases lay outside the gene matches. Germline V gives CDR1 GTSNPN, CDR2 SVGIG (reference sequence). The CDR3 extends over 15 amino acids. For the CDR3, the DNA is TGTGCCTGGAGTGTGGGGACAGGGATCCAAGAGACCCAGTACTTC. Its protein product is CAWSVGTGIQETQYF.

This sequence joins TRBV29-1 and TRBJ2-7, with TRBD2 matching 13 bases. The V and J ends lost 7 bases and 6 bases, in that order; junction bases with no gene match: 6. Per germline, CDR1 SQVTM and CDR2 ANQGSEA. The CDR3 contains 13 residues. The CDR3 is CSARTSGSGEQYF. DNA for the CDR3: TGCAGCGCTCGGACTAGCGGGAGTGGCGAGCAGTACTTC.

V and J are TRBV6-1 and TRBJ2-7, with D possibly matching TRBD2 (5 bases). V was trimmed by 2 bases and J by 0 bases, leaving 8 bases between them. Germline-derived CDR1 and CDR2 are MNHNS and SASEGT. The CDR3 sequence is 14 residues long. CDR3 loop: CASSERGLSYEQYF. CDR3 sequence (DNA): TGTGCCAGCAGTGAACGGGGTCTCTCCTACGAGCAGTACTTC.

V gene TRBV30 combines with J gene TRBJ2-7, with a weak D call TRBD2 (5 bases). Germline CDR1 reads GTSNPN; CDR2 reads SVGIG (reference sequence). This CDR3 is built from 14 residues. Deletions cut 1 base from V and 4 bases from J, with 14 bases between. The CDR3 DNA sequence: TGTGCCTGGAGTGCGCCGAGTTCGGGATACGAGCAGTACTTC. Translation gives CAWSAPSSGYEQYF.

The chain couples TRBV25-1 to TRBJ2-1; D gene ambiguous. The CDR3 has 13 residues. V lost 3 bases and J 4 bases, leaving 7 bases between the germline ends. Germline lookup yields CDR1 MGHDK and CDR2 SYGVNS. CDR3 residues: CASSDGIYNEQFF. The CDR3 nucleotides are TGTGCCAGCAGTGATGGGATTTACAATGAGCAGTTCTTC.

The rearrangement uses TRBV9 and TRBJ2-1, with D unresolved. V gave up 7 bases and J gave up 5 bases, with 7 bases separating them. Germline V gene lookup returns CDR1 SGDLS and CDR2 YYNGEE. The CDR3 runs 11 residues. This CDR3 reads CASGPNNEQFF. CDR3 nucleotides: TGTGCCAGCGGACCTAACAATGAGCAGTTCTTC.

This sequence joins TRBV5-5 and TRBJ2-5; 7 bases fit TRBD2. CDR1 is SGHKS, CDR2 YYEKEE, per germline (reference sequence). V dropped 7 bases and J dropped 1; count of bases not matched to a gene: 7. The CDR3 totals 14 residues. This chain's CDR3 is CASDQAGIQETQYF. CDR3 in DNA: TGTGCCAGCGATCAAGCGGGAATCCAAGAGACCCAGTACTTC.

The rearrangement uses TRBV14 and TRBJ1-2, with unresolved D. The CDR3 contains 13 residues. V was cut by 1 base and J by 3 bases, with 6 bases left in between. Germline-derived CDR1 and CDR2 are SGHDN and FVKESK. CDR3: CASSQVVHYGYTF. CDR3 in DNA: TGTGCCAGCAGCCAAGTAGTCCACTATGGCTACACCTTC.

There are a few counts of this clone. The gene calls are TRBV18 and TRBJ1-3; 9 bases map to TRBD1. CDR3 size: 15 residues. Germline values: CDR1 KGHSH, CDR2 LQKENI. V lost 6 bases and J lost 7; bases outside the gene matches: 10. CDR3 DNA sequence: TGTGCCAGCTCCATTGGGACAGGGAGAACGAACACCATATATTTT. Its protein is CASSIGTGRTNTIYF. Together with reference TRBV18 and TRBJ1-3, the CDR3 gives the full variable domain: NAGVMQNPRHLVRRRGQEARLRCSPMKGHSHVYWYRQLPEEGLKFMVYLQKENIIDESGMPKERFSAEFPKEGPSILRIQQVVRGDSAAYFCASSIGTGRTNTIYFGEGSWLTVV.

V usage is TRBV27 and J usage is TRBJ1-5; D remains unclear. The CDR3 has 16 amino acids. Trimming left V 3 bases short and J 0 bases short, with 12 bases between. From germline, CDR1 is MNHEY and CDR2 SMNVEV (reference sequence). CDR3: CASSFGSEHSNQPQHF. DNA of the CDR3: TGTGCCAGCAGTTTTGGGTCTGAACATAGCAATCAGCCCCAGCATTTT.

This clone has more than one count but fewer than ten. The sample has other DNA sequences that encode this CDR3 too. V and J are TRBV7-3 and TRBJ1-1; no definite D call. CDR3 size: 13 residues. The germline CDR1 and CDR2 sequences are SGHTA and FQGTGA. The V gene lost 5 bases and the J gene lost 0 bases, with 7 bases spanning the gap. CDR3 bases: TGTGCCAGCAGCCTTAGGATGAACACTGAAGCTTTCTTT. Translating gives CASSLRMNTEAFF.

The CDR3 DNA sequence: TGTGCCAGCAGCTCTTACCAGGGGGACAACTATGGCTACACCTTC. Encoded protein: CASSSYQGDNYGYTF. The chain joins TRBV7-8 to TRBJ1-2; 7 bases match TRBD1. Trimming removed 4 bases from V and 2 bases from J; junction bases left unmatched: 7. CDR1 and CDR2 from the germline V gene are SGHVS and FQNEAQ. The CDR3 has 15 amino acids.

This chain connects TRBV2 to TRBJ2-1; 7 bases fit TRBD2. Losses at the gene ends were 5 bases for V and 10 bases for J; bases not matched to a gene: 11. CDR1 is SNHLY and CDR2 is FYNNEI in the germline V gene. This CDR3 region has 14 residues. This CDR3 reads CASSHTTSVHEQFF. DNA for the CDR3: TGTGCCAGCAGTCATACTACTAGCGTCCACGAGCAGTTCTTC.

The CDR3 DNA reads as TGTGCCAGCAACCTGGGACAGGGCACAGATACGCAGTATTTT. This encodes CASNLGQGTDTQYF. J is TRBJ2-3 and V is TRBV2, with 8 bases aligning to TRBD1. Germline V lookup: CDR1 SNHLY, CDR2 FYNNEI. The CDR3 totals 14 residues. With V trimmed by 7 bases and J by 1 base, 4 bases remained unmatched.

By sample fraction, this clone is medium-sized. The genes are TRBV5-1 and TRBJ2-7; D is uncertain. V lost 4 bases to trimming and J lost 2 bases, with 7 bases between them. The CDR3 loop spans 12 amino acids. Germline V gene sequence: CDR1 SGHRS, CDR2 YFSETQ. CDR3 coding DNA: TGCGCCAGCAGCCTAATACCCTACGAGCAGTACTTC. Amino acid sequence: CASSLIPYEQYF.

The J gene is TRBJ2-1, the V gene TRBV10-3, with 7 nucleotides matching TRBD2. The CDR3 is 16 residues long. Germline V lookup: CDR1 ENHRY, CDR2 SYGVKD. J was trimmed by 0 bases and V by 1 base; bases with no gene match: 3. CDR3 region: CAISEWRGSSYNEQFF. CDR3 nucleotide sequence: TGTGCCATCAGTGAGTGGCGCGGGAGCTCCTACAATGAGCAGTTCTTC.

The chain employs TRBV7-9 and TRBJ2-7, with a tentative D call TRBD2 (6 bases). Germline lookup yields CDR1 SEHNR and CDR2 FQNEAQ (reference sequence). CDR3 length: 14 amino acids. Trimming left V 8 bases short and J 1 base short, with 15 bases between. The DNA for the CDR3 is TGTGCCAGCCGGTACGGAAGCGGGTCCTACGAGCAGTACTTC. Translation gives CASRYGSGSYEQYF. The full variable domain, in which reference TRBV7-9 and TRBJ2-7 provide the parts outside the CDR3, is DTGVSQNPRHKITKRGQNVTFRCDPISEHNRLYWYRQTLGQGPEFLTYFQNEAQLEKSRLLSDRFSAERPKGSFSTLEIQRTEQGDSAMYLCASRYGSGSYEQYFGPGTRLTVT.

The rearrangement links TRBV6-1 to TRBJ2-7; D is perhaps TRBD1 or TRBD2 (7 bases each). CDR1 is MNHNS, CDR2 SASEGT, per germline. V shed 7 bases and J shed 2 bases, with 12 bases lying between them. The CDR3 runs 13 residues. The CDR3 protein is CASKRDSPYEQYF. CDR3 bases: TGTGCCAGCAAGCGGGACAGCCCCTACGAGCAGTACTTC.